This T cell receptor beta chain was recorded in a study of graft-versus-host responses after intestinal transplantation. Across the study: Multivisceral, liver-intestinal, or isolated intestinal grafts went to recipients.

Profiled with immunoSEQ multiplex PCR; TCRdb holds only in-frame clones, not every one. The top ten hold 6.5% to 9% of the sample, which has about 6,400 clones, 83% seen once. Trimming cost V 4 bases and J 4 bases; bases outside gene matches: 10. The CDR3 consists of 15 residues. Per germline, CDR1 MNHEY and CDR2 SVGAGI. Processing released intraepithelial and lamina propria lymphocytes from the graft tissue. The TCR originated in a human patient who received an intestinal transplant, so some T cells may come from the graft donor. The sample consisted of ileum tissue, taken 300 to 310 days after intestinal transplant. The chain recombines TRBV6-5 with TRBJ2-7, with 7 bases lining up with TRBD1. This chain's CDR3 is CASSSPTGKGYEQYF. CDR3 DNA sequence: TGTGCCAGCAGTTCACCGACAGGGAAGGGTTACGAGCAGTACTTC.